A single sample gave rise to the 11 T cell receptor beta chains below, sequenced in a study of response to subunit inactivated influenza vaccine. MiXCR, applied by TCRdb to the RT-PCR reads, yields one record per CDR3 protein. The sample has about 570,000 distinct CDR3 sequences, roughly 10% seen once. This sample comprised PBMCs from blood, obtained on the day of vaccination. Receptors originate from a man aged 45 to 65 who received an inactivated influenza vaccine.

The chain employs TRBV19 and TRBJ1-5; D perhaps matches TRBD1 (6 bases). The CDR3 is 14 residues long. V was shortened by 8 bases and J by 3 bases, with 14 bases between the two germline ends. Germline V CDR1 and CDR2: LNHDA, SQIVND (reference sequence). In nucleotides, the CDR3 is TGTGCCAGTGGAATACAGGGTTTCAATCAGCCCCAGCATTTT. Protein product: CASGIQGFNQPQHF.

This clonotype turned up a few times. This chain uses TRBV28 with TRBJ1-1; 7 bases are shared with TRBD1. CDR1 and CDR2 from the germline V gene are MDHEN and SYDVKM. The trim removed 4 bases at V and 5 bases at J, leaving 7 bases unmatched. The CDR3 extends over 14 amino acids. CDR3 region: CASSSADRDTEAFF. In DNA, the CDR3 is TGTGCCAGCAGTTCGGCCGACAGGGATACTGAAGCTTTCTTT. The whole variable domain, remainder taken from reference TRBV28 and TRBJ1-1, is DVKVTQSSRYLVKRTGEKVFLECVQDMDHENMFWYRQDPGLGLRLIYFSYDVKMKEKGDIPEGYSVSREKKERFSLILESASTNQTSMYLCASSSADRDTEAFFGQGTRLTVV.

In this sample, this clonotype turned up a few times. The V call is TRBV5-1, the J call TRBJ1-1; 8 bases align to TRBD1. V lost 4 bases and J lost 5; bases outside the gene matches: 7. The CDR3 runs 14 residues. Germline CDR1 is SGHRS and CDR2 is YFSETQ. As DNA, the CDR3 is TGCGCCAGCAGCACGGACAGGGTCGAGACTGAAGCTTTCTTT. It is translated as CASSTDRVETEAFF.

This clonotype was counted ten times or more. V usage is TRBV5-1 and J usage is TRBJ2-3; D remains unclear. Germline CDR1 reads SGHRS; CDR2 reads YFSETQ. CDR3 length: 13 amino acids. The V gene lost 6 bases and the J gene lost 5 bases, with 13 bases spanning the gap. CDR3 in amino acids: CASTLKGGDTQYF. Written as DNA, the CDR3 is TGCGCCAGCACCCTGAAGGGCGGAGATACGCAGTATTTT.

This clonotype was observed a few times. The chain carries TRBV7-9 and TRBJ2-7; D may be TRBD1 or TRBD2 (7 bases each). With 8 bases removed from V and 6 bases from J, the gap between germline ends came to 23 bases. Germline-derived CDR1 and CDR2 are SEHNR and FQNEAQ (reference sequence). The CDR3 has 15 residues. The CDR3 region is CASGSRGGLSSEQYF. Written as DNA, the CDR3 is TGTGCCAGCGGGTCCAGGGGGGGGCTAAGCTCCGAGCAGTACTTC.

The V gene is TRBV6-5, the J gene TRBJ2-7; D gene ambiguous. Trimming shortened V by 0 bases and J by 2 bases, and 8 bases separated the two germline ends. The length of the CDR3 is 14 residues. Germline loops: CDR1 MNHEY, CDR2 SVGAGI. The CDR3 is CASSYSGPPYEQYF. CDR3 nucleotides: TGTGCCAGCAGTTACTCCGGGCCTCCCTACGAGCAGTACTTC.

J is TRBJ1-3 and V is TRBV4-3, with D tentatively TRBD1 (5 bases). Germline CDR1 reads LGHNA; CDR2 reads YSLEER. The CDR3 runs 16 residues. V lost 0 bases and J 7 bases, leaving 16 bases between the germline ends. The CDR3 coding sequence is TGCGCCAGCAGCCAAGATCATGGGGGAGGCTGGAACACCATATATTTT. This translates into CASSQDHGGGWNTIYF.

The sample holds a few counts of this clonotype. This rearrangement joins TRBV5-1 to TRBJ2-7; either TRBD1 or TRBD2 may fit D (5 bases each). V was shortened by 0 bases and J by 6 bases, with 16 bases between the two germline ends. Germline V gene lookup returns CDR1 SGHRS and CDR2 YFSETQ. This CDR3 is built from 15 residues. In nucleotides, the CDR3 is TGCGCCAGCAGCTTGGGGGGGTCTGGGGTAAGCGAGCAGTACTTC. Translating it yields CASSLGGSGVSEQYF.

This clonotype was seen only a few times. This sequence joins TRBV2 and TRBJ1-2, with 7 nucleotides matching TRBD1. After removal of 6 bases from V and 5 bases from J, the junction contained 3 bases not matched to a gene. Germline lookup yields CDR1 SNHLY and CDR2 FYNNEI. This CDR3 is built from 12 residues. This CDR3 reads CASRLTGYGYTF. The CDR3 DNA follows: TGTGCCAGCAGATTGACAGGGTATGGCTACACCTTC.

The CDR3 sequence is CASSLAWGGRGPSDTQYF. Written as DNA, the CDR3 is TGTGCCAGCAGCCTGGCATGGGGCGGGAGGGGGCCCTCGGATACGCAGTATTTT. The V call is TRBV11-2, the J call TRBJ2-3; 9 nucleotides match TRBD2. The CDR3 is made up of 18 amino acids. J was trimmed by 6 bases and V by 5 bases; bases with no gene match: 18. The germline V gene encodes CDR1 SGHAT and CDR2 FQNNGV.

The rearrangement uses TRBV20-1 and TRBJ2-7, with 7 bases that match TRBD1. The V gene end was trimmed by 5 bases and the J gene end by 4 bases; junction bases not matched to a gene: 14. Germline V gene lookup returns CDR1 DFQATT and CDR2 SNEGSKA (reference sequence). The CDR3 runs to 15 residues. The chain's CDR3 is CSAAYNKGATYEQYF. Written as DNA, the CDR3 is TGCAGTGCTGCCTACAATAAGGGGGCAACTTACGAGCAGTACTTC.